One and the same sample provided the 9 T cell receptor beta chains below, sequenced in a study of CXCR4 blockade with PD-1 therapy in pancreatic cancer. Generated by immunoSEQ multiplex PCR, the TCRdb table keeps only in-frame clones and is missing some. Of fewer than 950 clones listed, around 48% were seen once; the top ten hold 4.5% to 7%. Material: tumor tissue. The receptors here all came from a human donor with pancreatic ductal adenocarcinoma.

V gene TRBV18 combines with J gene TRBJ2-5, with D possibly being TRBD1 or TRBD2 (5 bases each). Trimming took off 4 bases at V and 5 bases at J, with 11 bases between the two ends. The CDR3 is 13 residues long. Germline V gene lookup returns CDR1 KGHSH and CDR2 LQKENI. The CDR3 protein is CASSQGTGETQYF. The CDR3 bases are TGTGCCAGCTCACAAGGGACCGGGGAGACCCAGTACTTC.

A few counts support this clone. The CDR3 spells CASNPSGGETQYF. CDR3 coding DNA: TGTGCCAGCAACCCTTCTGGGGGGGAGACCCAGTACTTC. The V and J genes are TRBV6-8 and TRBJ2-5; D is possibly TRBD2 (6 bases). The V gene's germline CDR1 is MNHGY and CDR2 SAAAGT. The CDR3 has 13 residues. V shed 7 bases and J shed 5 bases, with 14 bases lying between them.

The chain employs TRBV28 and TRBJ2-3; D uncertain. This CDR3 comprises 15 residues. The V gene lost 4 bases and the J gene lost 2 bases, with 13 bases spanning the gap. Per the germline V gene, CDR1 is MDHEN and CDR2 is SYDVKM. The CDR3 protein is CASSSPPADTDTQYF. The CDR3 DNA is TGTGCCAGCAGTTCTCCCCCGGCAGACACAGATACGCAGTATTTT.

This clone was counted only a few times. J is TRBJ1-1 and V is TRBV28; no clear D. The CDR3 has 12 residues. CDR1 is MDHEN, CDR2 SYDVKM, per germline. V gave up 7 bases and J gave up 2 bases, with 8 bases separating them. CDR3 residues: CASKEVNTEAFF. CDR3 sequence (DNA): TGTGCCAGCAAGGAGGTCAACACTGAAGCTTTCTTT.

This chain connects TRBV6-8 to TRBJ2-7; D is possibly TRBD2 (5 bases). The CDR3 length is 15 residues. CDR1 and CDR2 from the germline V gene are MNHGY and SAAAGT. The CDR3 sequence is CARGRFDRDFYEQYF. The CDR3 DNA is TGTGCACGCGGCCGCTTTGACCGGGATTTCTACGAGCAGTACTTC.

The CDR3 DNA reads TGTGCCAGCAGTGATCGGGGGCATTGGAACGGGGAGCTGTTTTTT. The encoded protein is CASSDRGHWNGELFF. The rearrangement uses TRBV25-1 and TRBJ2-2; possibly TRBD1 or TRBD2 for D (6 bases each). CDR3 size: 15 residues. Germline V gene sequence: CDR1 MGHDK, CDR2 SYGVNS. V was shortened by 3 bases and J by 7 bases, with 15 bases between the two germline ends.

This clone came up a few times. The V and J genes are TRBV11-3 and TRBJ1-1; D is uncertain. With 1 base removed from V and 2 bases from J, the gap between germline ends came to 8 bases. The CDR3 covers 14 residues. The germline CDR1 and CDR2 sequences are SGHNT and YENEEA. The CDR3 reads CASSLGSSNTEAFF. Written as DNA, the CDR3 is TGTGCCAGCAGCTTAGGATCCTCCAACACTGAAGCTTTCTTT.

The CDR3 nucleotides read TGTGCCAGTAGTATAGGGGCCGGGACAGGGACCTACGAGCAGTACTTC. Residues: CASSIGAGTGTYEQYF. The chain couples TRBV19 to TRBJ2-7, with 9 positions matching TRBD1. The germline V gene encodes CDR1 LNHDA and CDR2 SQIVND (reference sequence). The CDR3 consists of 16 residues. V was pared by 1 base and J by 2 bases, with 6 bases of the junction left unmatched.

The rearrangement uses TRBV9 and TRBJ2-2; no reliable D call. The CDR3 sequence is 15 residues long. CDR1 and CDR2 from the germline V gene are SGDLS and YYNGEE. Deletions cut 3 bases from V and 3 bases from J, with 12 bases between. The CDR3 spells CASSARRAYTGELFF. CDR3 coding DNA: TGTGCCAGCAGCGCCAGAAGGGCGTACACCGGGGAGCTGTTTTTT. Variable domain in full (rest from reference TRBV9 and TRBJ2-2): DSGVTQTPKHLITATGQRVTLRCSPRSGDLSVYWYQQSLDQGLQFLIQYYNGEERAKGNILERFSAQQFPDLHSELNLSSLELGDSALYFCASSARRAYTGELFFGEGSRLTVL.